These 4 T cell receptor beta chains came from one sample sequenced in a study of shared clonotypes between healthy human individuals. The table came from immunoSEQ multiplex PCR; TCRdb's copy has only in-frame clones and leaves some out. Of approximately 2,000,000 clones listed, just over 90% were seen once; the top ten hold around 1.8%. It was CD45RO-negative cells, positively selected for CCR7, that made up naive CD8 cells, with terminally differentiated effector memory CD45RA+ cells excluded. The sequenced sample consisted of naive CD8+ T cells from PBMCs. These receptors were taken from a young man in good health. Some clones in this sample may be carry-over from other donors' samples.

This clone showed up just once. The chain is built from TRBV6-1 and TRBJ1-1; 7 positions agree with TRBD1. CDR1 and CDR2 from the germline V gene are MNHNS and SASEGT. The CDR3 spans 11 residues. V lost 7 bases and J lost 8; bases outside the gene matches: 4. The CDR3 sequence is CASIAGGEAFF. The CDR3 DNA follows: TGTGCCAGCATTGCAGGGGGGGAAGCTTTCTTT.

The CDR3 sequence: CASSSDRDHTDTQYF. CDR3 DNA: TGTGCCAGCAGTTCCGACCGAGACCACACAGATACGCAGTATTTT. The rearrangement uses TRBV7-9 and TRBJ2-3; D is unclear. The CDR3 runs to 15 residues. Germline CDR1 reads SEHNR; CDR2 reads FQNEAQ (reference sequence). V lost 6 bases and J 2 bases, leaving 15 bases between the germline ends.

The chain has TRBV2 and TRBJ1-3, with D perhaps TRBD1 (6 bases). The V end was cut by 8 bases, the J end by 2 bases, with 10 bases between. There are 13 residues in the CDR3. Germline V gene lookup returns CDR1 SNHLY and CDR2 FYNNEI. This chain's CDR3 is CASPGTTGNTIYF. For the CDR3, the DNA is TGTGCCAGCCCTGGGACAACTGGAAACACCATATATTTT.

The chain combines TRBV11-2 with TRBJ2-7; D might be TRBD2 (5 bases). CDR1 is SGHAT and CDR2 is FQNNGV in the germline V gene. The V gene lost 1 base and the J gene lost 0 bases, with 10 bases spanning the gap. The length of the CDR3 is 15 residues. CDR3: CASSLGGLSSYEQYF. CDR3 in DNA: TGTGCCAGCAGCTTAGGCGGACTCAGCTCCTACGAGCAGTACTTC.